This record looks at one T cell receptor (beta chain) sequence and its context. Measured with immunoSEQ multiplex PCR; TCRdb has only the in-frame clones, and not every one. The sample contains 100,000 or so clones, roughly 89% of which appear only once. The source of the sample is a study of T cell responses to AZD1222 COVID-19 vaccine. With 10 bases clipped from V and 7 bases from J, the junction kept 13 bases outside the gene matches. This CDR3 comprises 13 residues. The V gene's germline CDR1 is SGHNT and CDR2 YYREEE (reference sequence). The input for sequencing was peripheral blood, taken 28 days after the second AZD1222 dose. The TCR was taken from an adult who received the AZD1222 COVID-19 vaccine. J is TRBJ2-7 and V is TRBV5-4; 8 nucleotides align to TRBD1. The CDR3 is CAEQQDRVGEQYF. The DNA for the CDR3 is TGTGCCGAACAACAGGACAGGGTGGGAGAGCAGTACTTC.